Presented here are 30 T cell receptor beta chains from one specimen sequenced in a study of cytomegalovirus exposure and HLA in healthy donors. In the PCR, 60 Vbeta and 13 Jbeta primers were used. The protocol was immunoSEQ multiplex PCR, while the TCRdb copy is restricted to in-frame clones and leaves out a portion. This table has approximately 77,000 clones, more than 75% appearing once. Sequences were obtained from PBMCs. All receptors come from a male donor in good health and CMV-seropositive.

The chain joins TRBV7-9 to TRBJ2-5; D perhaps matches TRBD1 (6 bases). This CDR3 region has 15 residues. Germline-derived CDR1 and CDR2 are SEHNR and FQNEAQ (reference sequence). V lost 1 base, J lost 2 bases, and 11 bases lay in between. The CDR3 DNA sequence: TGTGCCAGCAGCTTAGGTAGGACAGAACAAGAGACCCAGTACTTC. Translating it yields CASSLGRTEQETQYF.

V usage is TRBV10-2 and J usage is TRBJ2-1, with TRBD1 matching over 8 bases. The ends lost 7 bases at V and 6 bases at J; junction bases unmatched: 2. This CDR3 contains 12 residues. CDR1 is WSHSY, CDR2 SAAADI, per germline. The CDR3 DNA reads TGCGCCAGCATCGACAGGGGCAATGAGCAGTTCTTC. It yields the protein CASIDRGNEQFF.

CDR3 DNA: TGTGCCAGCAGCTTGGCCCCGGGACAGGGCACTGAAGCTTTCTTT. This translates into CASSLAPGQGTEAFF. V usage is TRBV5-5 and J usage is TRBJ1-1, with TRBD1 matching over 9 bases. The length of the CDR3 is 15 residues. V gave up 0 bases and J gave up 4 bases; unmatched junction bases: 4. Per germline, CDR1 SGHKS and CDR2 YYEKEE (reference sequence).

The table lists this clone with a few counts. The chain couples TRBV6-1 to TRBJ2-2; a weak D match, TRBD1 (6 bases). The CDR3 is 15 residues long. In germline, CDR1 is MNHNS, CDR2 SASEGT. Trimming left V 3 bases short and J 1 base short, with 9 bases between. This CDR3 reads CASSDRGWNTGELFF. The CDR3 coding sequence is TGTGCCAGCAGTGACAGGGGATGGAACACCGGGGAGCTGTTTTTT.

The genes are TRBV2 and TRBJ2-3, with 9 bases aligning to TRBD2. The V gene's germline CDR1 is SNHLY and CDR2 FYNNEI. J lost 5 bases, V lost 2 bases, and 5 bases had no gene match. CDR3 length: 15 residues. CDR3 coding DNA: TGTGCCAGCAGTGAATTGGCGCGGGGGGGAGATACGCAGTATTTT. Amino acids: CASSELARGGDTQYF. The full variable domain, rest sourced from reference TRBV2 and TRBJ2-3, is EPEVTQTPSHQVTQMGQEVILRCVPISNHLYFYWYRQILGQKVEFLVSFYNNEISEKSEIFDDQFSVERPDGSNFTLKIRSTKLEDSAMYFCASSELARGGDTQYFGPGTRLTVL.

The V and J genes are TRBV7-2 and TRBJ2-7; the match to TRBD1 covers 8 bases. Trimming cost V 5 bases and J 2 bases; bases outside gene matches: 11. The CDR3 spans 16 residues. Looked up from germline, CDR1 is SGHTA and CDR2 is FQGNSA. In DNA form, the CDR3 reads TGTGCCAGCAGCACCCTGACCGGGACAGGAACCTACGAGCAGTACTTC. It yields the protein CASSTLTGTGTYEQYF.

The V gene is TRBV6-1, the J gene TRBJ1-5; D is unclear. Between the trimmed V and J ends, which lost 7 bases and 2 bases, there was a span of 15 bases. CDR1 is MNHNS and CDR2 is SASEGT in the germline V gene. The CDR3 runs 15 residues. As DNA, the CDR3 is TGTGCCAGCAAGCGAGAAGGAGGCGGCAATCAGCCCCAGCATTTT. This encodes CASKREGGGNQPQHF.

The chain carries TRBV30 and TRBJ2-5; 7 bases line up with TRBD1. Germline assignment: CDR1 GTSNPN and CDR2 SVGIG (reference sequence). The CDR3 totals 12 residues. V lost 5 bases to trimming and J lost 5 bases; unmatched junction nucleotides: 5. The CDR3 DNA is TGTGCCTGGGGTGACAGGGCTGAGACCCAGTACTTC. Translation gives CAWGDRAETQYF. The whole variable domain, filled in from reference TRBV30 and TRBJ2-5, reads SQTIHQWPATLVQPVGSPLSLECTVEGTSNPNLYWYRQAAGRGLQLLFYSVGIGQISSEVPQNLSASRPQDRQFILSSKKLLLSDSGFYLCAWGDRAETQYFGPGTRLLVL.

V is TRBV7-2 and J is TRBJ2-2, with 8 bases matching TRBD1. CDR3 size: 15 residues. Germline assignment: CDR1 SGHTA and CDR2 FQGNSA. The junction had 7 bases not matched to a gene; V was cut back by 5 bases and J by 5 bases. CDR3 coding DNA: TGTGCCAGCAGCCCCGCAGGGGGCAGGACCGGGGAGCTGTTTTTT. Protein product: CASSPAGGRTGELFF.

This clone was observed a few times. The rearrangement uses TRBV5-4 and TRBJ2-3; 12 bases line up with TRBD2. The J segment lost 4 bases and the V segment lost 4 bases, leaving 4 bases of the junction unmatched. Germline CDR1 SGHNT, CDR2 YYREEE (reference sequence). The CDR3 runs 15 residues. CDR3 sequence (DNA): TGTGCCAGCAGCCCCCGGACTAGCGGGGCAGATACGCAGTATTTT. Protein: CASSPRTSGADTQYF.

The J gene is TRBJ2-2, the V gene TRBV7-8, with TRBD1 as a possible D gene (6 bases). The CDR3 is 17 residues long. The V gene's germline CDR1 is SGHVS and CDR2 FQNEAQ. The V and J ends lost 0 bases and 0 bases respectively, with 11 bases between them. The CDR3 reads CASSLASSGANTGELFF. DNA of the CDR3: TGTGCCAGCAGCTTAGCGTCGTCAGGGGCGAACACCGGGGAGCTGTTTTTT.

The chain combines TRBV11-3 with TRBJ2-7, with 9 nucleotides matching TRBD2. Losses at the gene ends were 3 bases for V and 4 bases for J; bases not matched to a gene: 4. Germline V gene lookup returns CDR1 SGHNT and CDR2 YENEEA. This CDR3 has 14 residues. For the CDR3, the DNA is TGTGCCAGCAGCTTGAGCGGGAGGCAGTACGAGCAGTACTTC. This encodes CASSLSGRQYEQYF.

This clone has just one count. The genes are TRBV7-8 and TRBJ2-7, with D unresolved. This CDR3 spans 13 amino acids. Trimming pared 2 bases from V and 3 bases from J, leaving 8 bases between. Looked up from germline, CDR1 is SGHVS and CDR2 is FQNEAQ. The CDR3 region is CASSLRLDYEQYF. The DNA of the CDR3 is TGTGCCAGCAGCTTAAGACTCGACTACGAGCAGTACTTC.

The rearrangement uses TRBV7-3 and TRBJ2-5; TRBD1 might be the D (6 bases). Near its end, the DNA agrees better with TRBJ2-7, so the J call may be wrong. This CDR3 region has 16 residues. CDR1 and CDR2 from the germline V gene are SGHTA and FQGTGA. CDR3 bases: TGTGCCAGCAGCCCAACGGGGACAAGGCTCCCCTACGAGCAGTACTTC. Protein sequence: CASSPTGTRLPYEQYF.

The chain uses TRBV28 and TRBJ2-3, with D hard to call. This CDR3 has 12 residues. V was clipped by 4 bases and J by 2 bases, with 4 bases between them. In germline, CDR1 is MDHEN, CDR2 SYDVKM. The CDR3 protein is CASSSTTDTQYF. CDR3 DNA: TGTGCCAGCAGTTCTACCACAGATACGCAGTATTTT.

The V and J genes are TRBV25-1 and TRBJ2-1, with D perhaps TRBD1 (6 bases). CDR1 is MGHDK, CDR2 SYGVNS, per germline. The length of the CDR3 is 15 residues. V lost 2 bases to trimming and J lost 2 bases, with 10 bases between them. CDR3 amino acids: CASSEAGTPYNEQFF. CDR3 DNA sequence: TGTGCCAGCAGTGAAGCCGGGACACCCTACAATGAGCAGTTCTTC.

This rearrangement joins TRBV29-1 to TRBJ2-7; tentative D call: TRBD2 (7 bases). The CDR3 loop spans 17 amino acids. Trimming pared 7 bases from V and 5 bases from J, leaving 30 bases between. Germline CDR1 is SQVTM and CDR2 is ANQGSEA. The CDR3 here is CSAIGIQGGANGDEQYF. CDR3 DNA: TGCAGCGCCATTGGGATCCAAGGGGGGGCCAACGGAGACGAGCAGTACTTC.

Relative to its sample, this clone is medium-sized. This rearrangement joins TRBV2 to TRBJ2-3; maybe TRBD2 (6 bases). In germline, CDR1 is SNHLY, CDR2 FYNNEI. The CDR3 length is 15 residues. Trimming left V 8 bases short and J 0 bases short, with 15 bases between. The CDR3 reads CASAAGTSSTDTQYF. The CDR3 DNA follows: TGTGCCAGCGCCGCCGGGACTTCGAGCACAGATACGCAGTATTTT.

The V call is TRBV2, the J call TRBJ1-1; no clear D. The V gene lost 2 bases and the J gene lost 5 bases, with 6 bases spanning the gap. The CDR3 has 12 residues. The germline CDR1 and CDR2 sequences are SNHLY and FYNNEI. This chain's CDR3 is CASSEIVTEAFF. The CDR3 bases are TGTGCCAGCAGTGAAATCGTAACTGAAGCTTTCTTT.

This chain connects TRBV7-3 to TRBJ2-7; D is unclear. V gave up 1 base and J gave up 3 bases, with 4 bases separating them. Germline lookup yields CDR1 SGHTA and CDR2 FQGTGA. The CDR3 is made up of 12 amino acids. The CDR3 loop is CASSLNGYEQYF. DNA for the CDR3: TGTGCCAGCAGCTTAAACGGCTACGAGCAGTACTTC.

The genes are TRBV7-2 and TRBJ2-3; D is undetermined. Germline assignment: CDR1 SGHTA and CDR2 FQGNSA. The CDR3 loop spans 13 amino acids. Trimming left V 4 bases short and J 8 bases short, with 13 bases between. The CDR3 DNA reads as TGTGCCAGCAGCTCAGATCTTCCAGGTACGCAGTATTTT. Protein: CASSSDLPGTQYF.

This chain connects TRBV9 to TRBJ2-6, with a possible D match to TRBD1 (6 bases). V was shortened by 4 bases and J by 0 bases, with 8 bases between the two germline ends. Per germline, CDR1 SGDLS and CDR2 YYNGEE. The CDR3 covers 15 residues. CDR3 in DNA: TGTGCCAGCAGCCCAGGGGACTCTGGGGCCAACGTCCTGACTTTC. Its translation: CASSPGDSGANVLTF.

V and J are TRBV7-9 and TRBJ2-6, with 8 bases fitting TRBD1. Germline CDR1 reads SEHNR; CDR2 reads FQNEAQ (reference sequence). V shed 5 bases, J shed 6 bases, and the junction held 9 bases outside the gene matches. The CDR3 has 16 residues. CDR3 in DNA: TGTGCCAGCAGCCCCAGAGGACAGGGTGAGGCCAACGTCCTGACTTTC. Translating it yields CASSPRGQGEANVLTF.

The chain uses TRBV2 and TRBJ2-7, with 10 bases aligning to TRBD1. Trimming cost V 6 bases and J 1 base; bases outside gene matches: 12. CDR3 length: 17 amino acids. Germline CDR1 SNHLY, CDR2 FYNNEI. CDR3: CASRDPGQGKYSYEQYF. The CDR3, as DNA: TGTGCCAGCAGAGATCCGGGACAGGGGAAATATTCCTACGAGCAGTACTTC.

The chain links TRBV5-1 to TRBJ1-1, with no clear D. Looked up from germline, CDR1 is SGHRS and CDR2 is YFSETQ. The CDR3 is made up of 14 amino acids. Trimming took off 0 bases at V and 0 bases at J, with 6 bases between the two ends. The CDR3 nucleotides are TGCGCCAGCAGCTTGGACAGCATGAACACTGAAGCTTTCTTT. Amino acids: CASSLDSMNTEAFF.

This clone appeared a few times. The gene calls are TRBV7-2 and TRBJ1-5; D gene uncertain. This CDR3 is 13 amino acids long. Germline CDR1 is SGHTA and CDR2 is FQGNSA. Trimming took off 5 bases at V and 6 bases at J, with 11 bases between the two ends. The CDR3 protein is CASSRQESQPQHF. The CDR3 DNA is TGTGCCAGCAGCAGGCAGGAAAGTCAGCCCCAGCATTTT.

The chain joins TRBV18 to TRBJ1-1; a possible D gene is TRBD1 (5 bases). Trimming removed 1 base from V and 4 bases from J, with 10 bases in between. The CDR3 spans 14 residues. Germline lookup yields CDR1 KGHSH and CDR2 LQKENI. In nucleotides, the CDR3 is TGTGCCAGCTCACCACGGGAGGGGAGCACTGAAGCTTTCTTT. Residues: CASSPREGSTEAFF.

This clone was found once. This chain joins TRBV5-1 and TRBJ2-2; D possibly corresponds to TRBD1 (6 bases). The V end lost 2 bases, the J end lost 7 bases, and 12 bases lay between the germline ends. The CDR3 is 14 amino acids. Germline CDR1 and CDR2: SGHRS and YFSETQ. The CDR3 sequence is CASSLQGVGGELFF. CDR3 DNA sequence: TGCGCCAGCAGCTTACAGGGAGTGGGCGGGGAGCTGTTTTTT.

V is TRBV11-2 and J is TRBJ1-1; 11 bases agree with TRBD1. Germline V CDR1 and CDR2: SGHAT, FQNNGV. Trimming at V came to 4 bases and at J to 1 base, leaving 8 bases not matched to a gene. This CDR3 has 17 residues. The CDR3 loop reads CASSSRDRGVSNTEAFF. The CDR3 DNA follows: TGTGCCAGCAGCTCCCGGGACAGGGGGGTCTCGAACACTGAAGCTTTCTTT.

This sequence joins TRBV30 and TRBJ2-1; D is unresolved. V was shortened by 4 bases and J by 0 bases, with 13 bases between the two germline ends. Germline loops: CDR1 GTSNPN, CDR2 SVGIG (reference sequence). The CDR3 extends over 15 amino acids. CDR3 residues: CAWNSRLSSYNEQFF. The CDR3, as DNA: TGTGCCTGGAACTCGCGACTGAGCTCCTACAATGAGCAGTTCTTC.